Presented here are 15 T cell receptor beta chains from one specimen sequenced in a study of molecular identifiers for immune sequencing clone quantification. TCRdb reprocessed the PCR reads via MiXCR and lists one record per CDR3 protein. The sample lists about 640,000 distinct CDR3 sequences; 15% to 20% were seen once. Sequencing was done on a sample of naive CD8+ T cells from blood, with Jurkat cell RNA spiked in. Subset in this sample: FACS-sorted CD8+CD4-CCR7+CD45RA+ naive T cells. All receptors derive from a human donor in good health. Some libraries in this study had Jurkat cell RNA spiked in.

Many counts were recorded for this clonotype. The gene calls are TRBV27 and TRBJ2-1; no clear D. CDR1 is MNHEY and CDR2 is SMNVEV in the germline V gene (reference sequence). Trimming removed 2 bases at V and 0 bases at J, with 5 bases between. The CDR3 runs 14 residues. CDR3 sequence reads: CASSLESSYNEQFF. Written as DNA, the CDR3 is TGTGCCAGCAGTTTAGAGAGCTCCTACAATGAGCAGTTCTTC.

This clonotype was counted many times. The V call is TRBV18, the J call TRBJ2-3; D may be TRBD2 (5 bases). From germline, CDR1 is KGHSH and CDR2 LQKENI. The CDR3 totals 17 residues. With 8 bases removed from V and 6 bases from J, the gap between germline ends came to 27 bases. The CDR3: CASRGLTSVDLSDTQYF. The DNA of the CDR3 is TGTGCCAGCCGAGGACTGACCTCGGTAGACCTTTCGGATACGCAGTATTTT.

The table lists this clonotype with many counts. The chain is built from TRBV5-1 and TRBJ2-7, with D possibly being TRBD1 or TRBD2 (5 bases each). With 3 bases removed from V and 3 bases from J, the gap between germline ends came to 22 bases. This CDR3 is 17 amino acids long. Germline CDR1 SGHRS, CDR2 YFSETQ. The CDR3 is CASSSATTDLLVYEQYF. CDR3 DNA: TGCGCCAGCAGCTCGGCAACGACAGACCTACTAGTCTACGAGCAGTACTTC. Full variable domain (missing parts from reference TRBV5-1 and TRBJ2-7): KAGVTQTPRYLIKTRGQQVTLSCSPISGHRSVSWYQQTPGQGLQFLFEYFSETQRNKGNFPGRFSGRQFSNSRSEMNVSTLELGDSALYLCASSSATTDLLVYEQYFGPGTRLTVT.

This sequence joins TRBV3-1 and TRBJ2-4; 7 nucleotides match TRBD2. The germline V gene has CDR1 LGHDT and CDR2 YNNKEL (reference sequence). J lost 2 bases, V lost 1 base, and 8 bases had no gene match. CDR3 size: 17 residues. CDR3 sequence reads: CASSQAPSGVTKNIQYF. CDR3 DNA sequence: TGTGCCAGCAGCCAAGCACCTAGCGGTGTGACCAAAAACATTCAGTACTTC. Looking up the rest from reference TRBV3-1 and TRBJ2-4 gives the full variable domain: DTAVSQTPKYLVTQMGNDKSIKCEQNLGHDTMYWYKQDSKKFLKIMFSYNNKELIINETVPNRFSPKSPDKAHLNLHINSLELGDSAVYFCASSQAPSGVTKNIQYFGAGTRLSVL.

This clonotype was recorded at least ten times. The V gene is TRBV12-3 or TRBV12-4, the J gene TRBJ2-2, with TRBD1 matching 9 bases. The CDR3 extends over 17 amino acids. Trimming at V came to 6 bases and at J to 4 bases, leaving 12 bases not matched to a gene. The CDR3 sequence is CASSLPRGQGITGELFF. The CDR3 coding sequence is TGTGCCAGCAGCCTTCCTCGCGGACAGGGGATCACCGGGGAGCTGTTTTTT.

In its sample, this clonotype was seen many times. CDR3 bases: TGCGCCAGCAGCCAAGGACTAGATAGCACAGATACGCAGTATTTT. It codes for CASSQGLDSTDTQYF. The chain couples TRBV4-1 to TRBJ2-3; a weak D match, TRBD2 (6 bases). Looked up from germline, CDR1 is MGHRA and CDR2 is YSYEKL. Trimming removed 1 base at V and 0 bases at J, with 8 bases between. The CDR3 consists of 15 residues.

This clonotype came up a few times. J is TRBJ2-2 and V is TRBV6-2 or TRBV6-3; D not resolved. V was trimmed by 4 bases and J by 0 bases, leaving 15 bases between them. The CDR3 extends over 17 amino acids. CDR1 and CDR2 from the germline V gene are MNHEY and SVGEGT. In DNA, the CDR3 is TGTGCCAGCAGTTGTGACTCTGGGTCGGCGAACACCGGGGAGCTGTTTTTT. Its protein is CASSCDSGSANTGELFF.

This clonotype showed up just once. This may be a read error, as it is one base from a much larger clone. The genes are TRBV5-6 and TRBJ2-7, with D perhaps assigned TRBD1 or TRBD2 (5 bases each). CDR3 length equals 14 residues. V dropped 7 bases and J dropped 0 bases, with 14 bases sitting between them. CDR1 and CDR2 (germline): SGHDT, YYEEEE. DNA of the CDR3: TGTGCCAGCGGTTGGGACCGAAGCTCCTACGAGCAGTACTTC. Translating it yields CASGWDRSSYEQYF.

In this sample, this clonotype turned up many times. This chain joins TRBV29-1 and TRBJ2-2, with 11 bases aligning to TRBD2. Per germline, CDR1 SQVTM and CDR2 ANQGSEA. The CDR3 covers 16 residues. With V trimmed by 7 bases and J by 0 bases, 7 bases remained unmatched. The CDR3 reads CSAGLAGRANTGELFF. The CDR3 DNA reads TGCAGCGCCGGACTAGCGGGCCGCGCGAACACCGGGGAGCTGTTTTTT.

This clonotype was observed a handful of times. The rearrangement joins TRBV20-1 to TRBJ2-3; TRBD1 aligns across 11 bases. Per germline, CDR1 DFQATT and CDR2 SNEGSKA (reference sequence). The CDR3 length is 16 residues. With 2 bases clipped from V and 2 bases from J, the junction kept 6 bases outside the gene matches. CDR3 sequence reads: CSARRTGGLNTDTQYF. DNA of the CDR3: TGCAGTGCTAGAAGGACAGGGGGCTTAAACACAGATACGCAGTATTTT.

Notes on this clonotype: Just one base apart from a much larger clone, this may be a read error. This chain links TRBV28 with TRBJ1-5; D not resolved. Germline V gene lookup returns CDR1 MDHEN and CDR2 SYDVKM. This CDR3 region has 16 residues. Here the CDR3 DNA reads TGTGCCAGCAGTTTTCGGGCTCGAGGTTGGGATCAGCTCCAGCATTTT. It translates to CASSFRARGWDQLQHF.

Many counts were recorded for this clonotype. This chain uses TRBV20-1 with TRBJ2-7; D gene uncertain. The V end was cut by 7 bases, the J end by 0 bases, with 16 bases between. The CDR3 loop spans 14 amino acids. Germline CDR1 reads DFQATT; CDR2 reads SNEGSKA (reference sequence). Here the CDR3 DNA reads TGCAGTGTCAGCGATGCGAGTAGCTCCTACGAGCAGTACTTC. Its translation: CSVSDASSSYEQYF.

The sample holds many counts of this clonotype. The chain recombines TRBV27 with TRBJ2-3; 14 bases agree with TRBD2. This CDR3 region has 18 residues. V dropped 2 bases and J dropped 5; count of bases not matched to a gene: 9. Germline values: CDR1 MNHEY, CDR2 SMNVEV (reference sequence). Here the CDR3 reads CASSLLRLAGGPVDTQYF. For the CDR3, the DNA is TGTGCCAGCAGTTTACTTCGACTAGCGGGAGGGCCGGTAGATACGCAGTATTTT.

This clonotype showed up many times. The chain links TRBV12-3 or TRBV12-4 to TRBJ1-2; the D is unclear. This CDR3 spans 13 amino acids. Trimming took 6 bases from V and 2 from J, leaving 10 bases between them. The CDR3 sequence is CASSLNVNYGYTF. The CDR3 DNA follows: TGTGCCAGCAGCCTTAATGTAAACTATGGCTACACCTTC.

This clonotype was counted many times. This chain joins TRBV5-4 and TRBJ1-1; D possibly corresponds to TRBD1 (6 bases). CDR3 length: 18 residues. CDR1 is SGHNT, CDR2 YYREEE, per germline (reference sequence). The ends were cut back, 4 bases at V and 4 bases at J, with 26 bases in the middle. The CDR3: CASSLSTDRIFTFTEAFF. DNA of the CDR3: TGTGCCAGCAGCCTCTCGACAGACAGGATTTTTACGTTCACTGAAGCTTTCTTT.